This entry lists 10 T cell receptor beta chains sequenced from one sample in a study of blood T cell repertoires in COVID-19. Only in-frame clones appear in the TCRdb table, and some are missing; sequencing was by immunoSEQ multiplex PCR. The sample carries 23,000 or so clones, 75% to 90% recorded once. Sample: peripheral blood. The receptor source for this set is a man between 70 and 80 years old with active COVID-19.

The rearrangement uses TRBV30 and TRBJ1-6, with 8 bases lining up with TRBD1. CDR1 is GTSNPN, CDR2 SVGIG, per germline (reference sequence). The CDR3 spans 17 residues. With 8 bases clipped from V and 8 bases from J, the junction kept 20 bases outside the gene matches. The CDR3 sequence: CAGDLGTGHYRDSPLHF. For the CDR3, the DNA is TGTGCCGGAGACCTCGGGACAGGTCATTATAGGGATTCACCCCTCCACTTT.

The CDR3 reads CAWSEGDRLNQPQHF. Written as DNA, the CDR3 is TGTGCCTGGAGTGAGGGGGACAGGCTCAATCAGCCCCAGCATTTT. This chain joins TRBV30 and TRBJ1-5, with TRBD1 matching 8 bases. The CDR3 length is 15 residues. The germline gives CDR1 GTSNPN, CDR2 SVGIG (reference sequence). V was pared by 1 base and J by 3 bases, with 5 bases of the junction left unmatched.

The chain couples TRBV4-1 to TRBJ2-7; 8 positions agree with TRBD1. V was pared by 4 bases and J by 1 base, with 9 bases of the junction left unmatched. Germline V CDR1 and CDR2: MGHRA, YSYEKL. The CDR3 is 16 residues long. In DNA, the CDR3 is TGCGCCAGCAGCCCCCTTGGACAGGGTTTTTCCTACGAGCAGTACTTC. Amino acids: CASSPLGQGFSYEQYF.

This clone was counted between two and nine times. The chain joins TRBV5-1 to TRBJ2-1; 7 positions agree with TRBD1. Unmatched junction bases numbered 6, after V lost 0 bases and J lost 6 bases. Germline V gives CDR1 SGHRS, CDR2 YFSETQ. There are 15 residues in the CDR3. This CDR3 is CASSLATGAVNEQFF. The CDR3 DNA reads TGCGCCAGCAGCTTGGCCACAGGGGCAGTCAATGAGCAGTTCTTC.

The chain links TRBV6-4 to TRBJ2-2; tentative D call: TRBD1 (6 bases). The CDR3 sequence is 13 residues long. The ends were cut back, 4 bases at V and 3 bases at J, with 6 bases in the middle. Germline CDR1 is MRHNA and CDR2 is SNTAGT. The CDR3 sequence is CASSAGDTGELFF. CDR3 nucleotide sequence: TGTGCCAGCAGTGCAGGGGACACCGGGGAGCTGTTTTTT.

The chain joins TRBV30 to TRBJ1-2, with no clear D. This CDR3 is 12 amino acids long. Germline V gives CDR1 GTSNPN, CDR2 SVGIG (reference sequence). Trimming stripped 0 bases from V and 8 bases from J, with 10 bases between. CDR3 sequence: CAWSVPPRGYTF. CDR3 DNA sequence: TGTGCCTGGAGTGTCCCCCCTAGGGGCTACACCTTC.

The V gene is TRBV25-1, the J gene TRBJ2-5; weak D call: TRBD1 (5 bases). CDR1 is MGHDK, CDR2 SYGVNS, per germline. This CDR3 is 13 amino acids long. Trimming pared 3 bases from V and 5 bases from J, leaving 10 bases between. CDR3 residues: CASSEQGHETQYF. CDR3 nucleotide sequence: TGTGCCAGCAGTGAGCAGGGTCACGAGACCCAGTACTTC. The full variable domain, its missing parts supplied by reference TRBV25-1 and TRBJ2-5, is EADIYQTPRYLVIGTGKKITLECSQTMGHDKMYWYQQDPGMELHLIHYSYGVNSTEKGDLSSESTVSRIRTEHFPLTLESARPSHTSQYLCASSEQGHETQYFGPGTRLLVL.

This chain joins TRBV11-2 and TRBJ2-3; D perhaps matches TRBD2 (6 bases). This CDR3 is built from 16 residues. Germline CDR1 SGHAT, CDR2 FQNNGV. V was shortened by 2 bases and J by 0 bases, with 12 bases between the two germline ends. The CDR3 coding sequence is TGTGCCAGCAGCTTAACGCTCAGCGGGAGCACAGATACGCAGTATTTT. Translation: CASSLTLSGSTDTQYF.

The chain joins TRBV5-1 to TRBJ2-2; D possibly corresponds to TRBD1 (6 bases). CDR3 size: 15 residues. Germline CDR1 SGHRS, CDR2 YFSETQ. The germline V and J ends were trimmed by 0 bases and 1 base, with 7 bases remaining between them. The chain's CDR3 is CASSLEGGNTGELFF. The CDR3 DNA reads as TGCGCCAGCAGCTTGGAAGGGGGGAACACCGGGGAGCTGTTTTTT.

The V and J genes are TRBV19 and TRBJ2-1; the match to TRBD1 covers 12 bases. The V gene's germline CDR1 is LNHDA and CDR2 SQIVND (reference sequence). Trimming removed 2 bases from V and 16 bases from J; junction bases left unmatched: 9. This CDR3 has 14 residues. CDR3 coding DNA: TGTGCCAGTAGTATATTGGGACAGGGGGCGGTAAAATTCTTC. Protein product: CASSILGQGAVKFF.